The clone carrying this T cell receptor (beta chain) has just a few counts. No antigen is known for it. Time point described: persistent/refractory GD, antithyroid drugs over 5 years with positive TRAb. Isolated PBMC RNA provided the starting material for the TCR library. The sample is drawn from a study of regulatory T cells in long-lasting Graves disease. Study results and caveats: Analysis covered peripheral blood alone, not thyroid tissue. TCR diversity in persistent Graves' patients was below that of newly diagnosed ones. Owing to a sample size that was small, accuracy may have been reduced. TRBV28, TRBJ1-2 and TRBJ2-5 were segments that persistent disease favored.

V shed 6 bases and J 5 bases; nucleotides not matched to a gene: 5. Germline V gene data show CDR1 as LNHDA and CDR2 as SQIVND (reference sequence). This CDR3 is 13 amino acids long. Researchers made TCR beta libraries by using iRepertoire HTBI primers and running Arm-PCR on CDR3 regions. MiXCR was run by TCRdb on the multiplex PCR reads, yielding one entry per CDR3 protein. Among over 350,000 distinct CDR3 sequences listed, around 21% were seen once. The chain is built from TRBV19 and TRBJ2-5; 8 bases line up with TRBD2. The sequence was collected from a female donor with Graves disease. This material consisted of peripheral blood mononuclear cells (PBMCs), taken when the disease was refractory, from a patient treated with antithyroid drugs. CDR3 loop: CASRGSGSETQYF. DNA for the CDR3: TGTGCCAGTAGAGGAAGCGGGAGTGAGACCCAGTACTTC. Full variable domain (rest looked up from reference TRBV19 and TRBJ2-5): DGGITQSPKYLFRKEGQNVTLSCEQNLNHDAMYWYRQDPGQGLRLIYYSQIVNDFQKGDIAEGYSVSREKKESFPLTVTSAQKNPTAFYLCASRGSGSETQYFGPGTRLLVL.